This T cell receptor beta chain stems from a study of CD8 T cells in ankylosing spondylitis. Overall study results and limits: Characteristic of ankylosing spondylitis blood, it appeared, was a TCR beta motif comprising roughly eight highly homologous variants.

TCRdb reprocessed the 5' RACE reads with MiXCR, giving one entry per CDR3 protein. The sample holds more than 100,000 distinct CDR3 sequences; 17% are singletons and the top ten take 30% to 35%. This clonotype was detected only a few times. The antigen is unknown. This CDR3 region has 13 residues. Germline CDR1 and CDR2: MNHNY and SVGAGI (reference sequence). Trimming stripped 5 bases from V and 0 bases from J, with 7 bases between. The chain couples TRBV6-6 to TRBJ1-1; no firm D call. The material sequenced was blood, either unsorted or a sorted T cell fraction (not recorded which). This TCR was sampled from a male donor with ankylosing spondylitis. CDR3 sequence: CASSPVLNTEAFF. The CDR3 nucleotides are TGTGCCAGCAGTCCAGTCCTGAACACTGAAGCTTTCTTT.